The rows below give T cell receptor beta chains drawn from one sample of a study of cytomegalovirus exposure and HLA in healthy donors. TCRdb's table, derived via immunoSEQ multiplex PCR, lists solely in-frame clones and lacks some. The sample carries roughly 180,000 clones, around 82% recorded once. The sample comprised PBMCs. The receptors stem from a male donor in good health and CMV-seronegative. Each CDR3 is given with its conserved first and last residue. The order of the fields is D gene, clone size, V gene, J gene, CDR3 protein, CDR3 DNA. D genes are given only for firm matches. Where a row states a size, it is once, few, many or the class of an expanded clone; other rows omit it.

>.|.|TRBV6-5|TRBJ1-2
CASRKTDISGYTF
TGTGCCAGCAGAAAGACAGACATCTCTGGCTACACCTTC
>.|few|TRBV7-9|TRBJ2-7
CSSSSGTNGDEQYF
TGTTCCAGCAGCTCCGGGACAAACGGGGACGAGCAGTACTTC
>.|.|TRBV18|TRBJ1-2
CASSPVQDYGYTF
TGTGCCAGCTCACCAGTGCAGGACTATGGCTACACCTTC
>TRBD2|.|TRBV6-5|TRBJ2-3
CASSYGTSGPDTQYF
TGTGCCAGCAGTTACGGGACTAGCGGGCCAGATACGCAGTATTTT
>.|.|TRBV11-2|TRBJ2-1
CASSLGQLGLVHNEQFF
TGTGCCAGCAGCTTAGGGCAGTTGGGGCTAGTCCACAATGAGCAGTTCTTC
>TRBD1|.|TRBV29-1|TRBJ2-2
CSVLGQGAGELFF
TGCAGCGTTTTGGGACAGGGGGCCGGGGAGCTGTTTTTT
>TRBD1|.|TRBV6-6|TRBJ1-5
CASGDNRGGGNQPQHF
TGTGCCAGCGGCGATAACAGGGGTGGGGGCAATCAGCCCCAGCATTTT
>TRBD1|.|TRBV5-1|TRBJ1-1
CASSMGGTGNTEAFF
TGCGCCAGCAGCATGGGGGGGACAGGGAACACTGAAGCTTTCTTT
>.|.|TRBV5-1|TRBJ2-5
CASSLLDSTQETQYF
TGCGCCAGCAGCCTTTTAGACAGCACTCAAGAGACCCAGTACTTC
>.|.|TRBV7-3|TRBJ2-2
CASSPGDARTGELFF
TGTGCCAGCAGCCCGGGGGACGCCCGAACCGGGGAGCTGTTTTTT
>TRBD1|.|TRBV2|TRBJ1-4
CASGKDRGQTEKLFF
TGTGCCAGCGGCAAGGACAGGGGGCAAACGGAAAAACTGTTTTTT
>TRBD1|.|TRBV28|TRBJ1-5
CASKGQGLTPGQPQHF
TGTGCCAGTAAGGGACAGGGACTAACCCCGGGCCAGCCCCAGCATTTT
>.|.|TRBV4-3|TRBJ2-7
CASSQEGRGTYEQYF
TGCGCCAGCAGCCAAGAAGGTCGGGGAACCTACGAGCAGTACTTC
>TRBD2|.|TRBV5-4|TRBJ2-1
CASSFTAGTSVYNEQFF
TGTGCCAGCAGCTTTACCGCCGGGACTAGCGTCTACAATGAGCAGTTCTTC
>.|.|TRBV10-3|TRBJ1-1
CAISPDRNTEAFF
TGTGCCATCAGTCCTGACAGAAACACTGAAGCTTTCTTT
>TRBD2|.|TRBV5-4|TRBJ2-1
CASSRKIAGSYNEQFF
TGTGCCAGCAGCCGTAAGATAGCGGGGTCTTACAATGAGCAGTTCTTC
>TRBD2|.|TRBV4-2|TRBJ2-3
CASSQEPSGSTNTQYF
TGTGCCAGCAGCCAAGAGCCTAGCGGATCCACAAATACGCAGTATTTT
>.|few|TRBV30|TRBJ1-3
CAWSLAPGNTIYF
TGTGCCTGGAGTCTCGCGCCTGGAAACACCATATATTTT
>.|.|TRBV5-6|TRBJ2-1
CASSTIPGSGEYNEQFF
TGTGCCAGCAGCACTATCCCTGGGTCGGGGGAGTACAATGAGCAGTTCTTC
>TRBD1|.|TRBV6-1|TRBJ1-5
CASSGDRGNQPQHF
TGTGCCAGCAGTGGGGACAGGGGCAATCAGCCCCAGCATTTT
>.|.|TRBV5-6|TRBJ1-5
CASSLAGQQPQHF
TGTGCCAGCAGCTTGGCAGGGCAACAGCCCCAGCATTTT
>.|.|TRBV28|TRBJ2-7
CASIGPGQLLPREQYF
TGTGCCAGCATTGGACCCGGACAGCTCCTCCCTCGCGAGCAGTACTTC
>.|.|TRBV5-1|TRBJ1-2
CASSLDRANYGYTF
TGCGCCAGCAGCTTGGACAGGGCTAACTATGGCTACACCTTC
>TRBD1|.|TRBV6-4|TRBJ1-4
CASIFRGQGDEKLFF
TGTGCCAGCATCTTTCGGGGGCAGGGGGACGAAAAACTGTTTTTT
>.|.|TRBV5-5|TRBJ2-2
CASSLSSSTGELFF
TGTGCCAGCAGCTTGTCTAGTAGCACCGGGGAGCTGTTTTTT
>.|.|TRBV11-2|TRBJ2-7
CASSPGYRGEQYF
TGTGCCAGCAGCCCAGGGTATCGAGGCGAGCAGTACTTC
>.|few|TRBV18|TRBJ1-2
CASSPPAGLYGYTF
TGTGCCAGCTCACCACCCGCGGGGTTATATGGCTACACCTTC
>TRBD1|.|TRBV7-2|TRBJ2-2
CASSQGAGTGELFF
TGTGCCAGCAGCCAGGGGGCTGGCACCGGGGAGCTGTTTTTT